The 7 T cell receptor beta chains listed next were all sequenced from one sample in a study of cytomegalovirus exposure and HLA in healthy donors. PCR employed 60 Vbeta and 13 Jbeta primers. TCRdb keeps only in-frame clones here, not all; method: immunoSEQ multiplex PCR. Of about 150,000 clones listed, under 80% are singletons. Source material: PBMCs. Receptor source: a man aged 25 to 40 in good health and CMV-seronegative.

The gene calls are TRBV10-3 and TRBJ2-1; TRBD1 aligns across 7 bases. Trimming took 3 bases from V and 2 from J; bases not matched to a gene: 7. Germline V gives CDR1 ENHRY, CDR2 SYGVKD. This CDR3 spans 16 amino acids. The CDR3 DNA follows: TGTGCCATCAGTGACCGAAACAGGGGAACCTACAATGAGCAGTTCTTC. Translated, it gives CAISDRNRGTYNEQFF.

The V call is TRBV9, the J call TRBJ2-2; a possible D gene is TRBD2 (6 bases). The length of the CDR3 is 20 residues. The germline V gene has CDR1 SGDLS and CDR2 YYNGEE. V was clipped by 0 bases and J by 4 bases, with 25 bases between them. The CDR3 DNA follows: TGTGCCAGCAGCGTAGCGGCTTCGGGGTCGGGAGTTTCGGGCACCGGGGAGCTGTTTTTT. Encoded protein: CASSVAASGSGVSGTGELFF.

The genes are TRBV2 and TRBJ2-3; TRBD2 aligns across 15 bases. V gave up 10 bases and J gave up 6 bases; unmatched junction bases: 8. Germline V gene lookup returns CDR1 SNHLY and CDR2 FYNNEI. The CDR3 runs 15 residues. Here the CDR3 reads CATKGLAGGLDTQYF. CDR3 nucleotide sequence: TGTGCCACCAAAGGACTAGCGGGGGGGTTGGATACGCAGTATTTT.

This clone has a handful of counts. The V gene is TRBV19, the J gene TRBJ2-1, with D maybe TRBD1 (5 bases). Germline lookup yields CDR1 LNHDA and CDR2 SQIVND (reference sequence). This CDR3 comprises 13 residues. V lost 5 bases to trimming and J lost 4 bases, with 9 bases between them. The CDR3 DNA reads as TGTGCCAGTAGTCCAGACAGATACAATGAGCAGTTCTTC. This sequence encodes CASSPDRYNEQFF.

In this sample, this clone turned up a few times. Other DNA sequences within the sample encode an identical CDR3. The chain recombines TRBV4-2 with TRBJ2-5; D not certain. The CDR3 consists of 12 residues. In germline, CDR1 is LGHNA, CDR2 YNFKEQ. The V gene lost 0 bases and the J gene lost 4 bases, with 3 bases spanning the gap. The CDR3 here is CASSQDRETQYF. CDR3 bases: TGTGCCAGCAGCCAAGACAGAGAGACCCAGTACTTC.

This sequence joins TRBV5-1 and TRBJ2-5; 7 nucleotides agree with TRBD1. The J call is uncertain, as TRBJ2-7 better fits the DNA end. This CDR3 spans 16 amino acids. Germline CDR1 is SGHRS and CDR2 is YFSETQ. The CDR3 DNA reads as TGCGCCAGCAGCGACCCTCCCGGGACAGACCTTTACGAGCAGTACTTC. Translated: CASSDPPGTDLYEQYF.

This clone was seen a few times. An end of the junction does not agree with germline; a read error may underlie this. The chain uses TRBV7-9 and TRBJ1-2; D perhaps matches TRBD1 (5 bases). The CDR3 is made up of 12 amino acids. Germline loops: CDR1 SEHNR, CDR2 FQNEAQ (reference sequence). The CDR3 sequence: CSSSLAGGGYTF. CDR3 bases: TGTTCCAGCAGCTTAGCCGGGGGTGGCTACACCTTC.